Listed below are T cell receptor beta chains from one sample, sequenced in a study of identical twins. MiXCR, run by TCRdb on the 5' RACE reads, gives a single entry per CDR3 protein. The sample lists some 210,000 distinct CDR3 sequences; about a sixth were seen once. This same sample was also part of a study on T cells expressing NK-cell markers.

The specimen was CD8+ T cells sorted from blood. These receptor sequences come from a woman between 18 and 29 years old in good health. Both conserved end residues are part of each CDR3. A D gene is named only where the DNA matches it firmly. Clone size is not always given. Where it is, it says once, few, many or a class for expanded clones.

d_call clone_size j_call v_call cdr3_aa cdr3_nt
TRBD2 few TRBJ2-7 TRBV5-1 CASSLASGGVSYEQYF TGCGCCAGCAGCTTGGCTAGCGGGGGAGTCTCCTACGAGCAGTACTTC
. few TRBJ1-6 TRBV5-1 CASSLAGPFGTLHF TGCGCCAGCAGCTTGGCGGGCCCGTTTGGGACCCTCCACTTT
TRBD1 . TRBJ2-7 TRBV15 CATGRDRGREQYF TGTGCCACGGGCCGGGACAGGGGGCGGGAGCAGTACTTC
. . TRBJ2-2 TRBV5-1 CASSLAWEMDGELFF TGCGCCAGCAGCTTGGCCTGGGAAATGGACGGGGAGCTGTTTTTT
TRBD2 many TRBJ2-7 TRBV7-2 CASSYSGSGYEQYF TGTGCCAGCAGCTATAGCGGGAGCGGCTACGAGCAGTACTTC
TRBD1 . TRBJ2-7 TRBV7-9 CASSSTGQGVYEQYF TGTGCCAGCAGCTCGACGGGACAGGGGGTCTACGAGCAGTACTTC
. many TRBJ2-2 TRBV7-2 CASTGLVATGELFF TGTGCCAGCACCGGTCTGGTCGCCACCGGGGAGCTGTTTTTT
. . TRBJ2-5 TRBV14 CASSRPGPTGIVPSHQETQYF TGTGCCAGCAGCCGTCCCGGCCCTACGGGGATAGTGCCCTCCCACCAAGAGACCCAGTACTTC
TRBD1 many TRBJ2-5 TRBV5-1 CASSWLTGGQETQYF TGCGCCAGCAGCTGGCTGACAGGGGGCCAGGAGACCCAGTACTTC
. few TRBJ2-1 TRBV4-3 CASSQIFRDNEQFF TGCGCCAGCAGCCAGATCTTCCGGGACAATGAGCAGTTCTTC
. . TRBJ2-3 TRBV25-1 CASSERAGRYTDTQYF TGTGCCAGCAGTGAAAGGGCGGGACGTTACACAGATACGCAGTATTTT
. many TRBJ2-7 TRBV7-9 CASSSLHYEQYF TGTGCCAGCAGCTCACTACACTACGAGCAGTACTTC
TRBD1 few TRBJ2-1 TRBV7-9 CANGQGNEQFF TGTGCCAACGGACAGGGGAATGAGCAGTTCTTC
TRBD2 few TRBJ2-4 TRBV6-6 CASSYGTSGKGDF TGTGCCAGCAGTTACGGGACTAGCGGGAAAGGGGACTTC
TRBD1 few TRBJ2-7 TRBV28 CASSGWDRGRGKQYF TGTGCCAGCAGTGGATGGGACAGGGGGCGAGGCAAGCAGTACTTC
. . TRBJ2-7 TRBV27 CASGTGNGEQYF TGTGCTTCCGGGACTGGTAATGGGGAGCAGTACTTC
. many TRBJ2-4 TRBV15 CATRQGSFDNIQYF TGTGCCACCAGACAGGGATCCTTTGACAACATTCAGTACTTC
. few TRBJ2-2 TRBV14 CASRLFGANTGELFF TGTGCCAGCAGGCTATTCGGAGCGAACACCGGGGAGCTGTTTTTT
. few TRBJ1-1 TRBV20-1 CSASLGAEAFF TGCAGTGCTAGCCTAGGGGCTGAAGCTTTCTTT
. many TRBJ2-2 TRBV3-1 CASSYNTGELFF TGTGCCAGCAGCTATAACACCGGGGAGCTGTTTTTT
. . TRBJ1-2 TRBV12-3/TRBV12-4 CASSTTANYGYTF TGTGCCAGCAGCACTACAGCTAACTATGGCTACACCTTC
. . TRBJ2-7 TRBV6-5 CASSYDPFNEQYF TGTGCCAGCAGTTACGACCCATTCAACGAGCAGTACTTC
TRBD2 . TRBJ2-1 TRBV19 CASSGTSGHYNEQFF TGTGCCAGTAGCGGCACTAGCGGGCATTACAATGAGCAGTTCTTC
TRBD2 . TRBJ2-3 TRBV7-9 CASSFGLAVSTDTQYF TGTGCCAGCAGCTTTGGACTAGCGGTTTCCACAGATACGCAGTATTTT
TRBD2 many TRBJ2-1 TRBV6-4 CASSDGGSGSNEQFF TGTGCCAGCAGTGACGGGGGTAGCGGGAGTAATGAGCAGTTCTTC
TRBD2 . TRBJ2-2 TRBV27 CASTILLAGGNTGELFF TGTGCCAGCACCATTCTACTAGCGGGGGGGAACACCGGGGAGCTGTTTTTT
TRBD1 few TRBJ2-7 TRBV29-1 CSVFGTGLHEQYF TGCAGCGTTTTTGGGACAGGGCTCCACGAGCAGTACTTC
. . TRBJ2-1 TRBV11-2 CASAEGSGVFF TGTGCCAGCGCCGAAGGGTCAGGAGTGTTCTTC
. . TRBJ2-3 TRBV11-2 CASSFSAGTDTQYF TGTGCCAGCAGCTTCTCAGCCGGCACAGATACGCAGTATTTT
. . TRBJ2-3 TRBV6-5 CASSYLSTDTQYF TGTGCCAGCAGTTACTTAAGCACAGATACGCAGTATTTT
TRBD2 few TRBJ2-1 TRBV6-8 CASTNPLGGRASNEQFF TGTGCCAGCACCAACCCCTTGGGCGGGAGGGCCTCTAATGAGCAGTTCTTC
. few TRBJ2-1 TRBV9 CASSVEGGAYNEQFF TGTGCCAGCAGCGTAGAGGGGGGGGCCTACAATGAGCAGTTCTTC
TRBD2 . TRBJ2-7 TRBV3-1 CASSPGGGVHGEQYF TGTGCCAGCAGCCCCGGGGGGGGAGTTCATGGCGAGCAGTACTTC
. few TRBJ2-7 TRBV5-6 CASSFQGVPYEQYF TGTGCCAGCAGCTTTCAGGGAGTCCCGTACGAGCAGTACTTC
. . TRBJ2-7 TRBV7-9 CASSPTTSSYEQYF TGTGCCAGCAGCCCCACCACCAGCTCCTACGAGCAGTACTTC
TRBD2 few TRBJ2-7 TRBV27 CASSPKTGTSRTTVYF TGTGCCAGCAGCCCAAAGACCGGGACTAGTCGAACGACGGTGTACTTC
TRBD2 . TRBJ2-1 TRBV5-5 CASSSRIAGDIHNEQFF TGTGCCAGCAGCTCAAGGATAGCGGGAGACATACACAATGAGCAGTTCTTC
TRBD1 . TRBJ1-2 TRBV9 CASSAGGQGSLVYGYTF TGTGCCAGCAGCGCCGGGGGACAGGGTTCTTTGGTCTATGGCTACACCTTC
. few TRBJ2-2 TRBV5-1 CASSLGVRTTGELFF TGCGCCAGCAGCTTGGGGGTCAGAACCACCGGGGAGCTGTTTTTT
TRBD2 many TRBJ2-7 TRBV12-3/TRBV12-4 CASSSGLEGKGEQYF TGTGCCAGCAGTTCTGGACTAGAGGGGAAGGGCGAGCAGTACTTC
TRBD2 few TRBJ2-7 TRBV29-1 CSVVGGSSDEQYF TGCAGCGTTGTAGGCGGGAGCAGCGACGAGCAGTACTTC
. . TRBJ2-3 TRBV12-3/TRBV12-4 CASRAGPYTDTQYF TGTGCCAGCAGAGCGGGCCCGTACACAGATACGCAGTATTTT
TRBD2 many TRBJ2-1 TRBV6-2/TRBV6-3 CASSYRSGNHYNEQFF TGTGCCAGCAGTTACCGTAGCGGGAACCACTACAATGAGCAGTTCTTC
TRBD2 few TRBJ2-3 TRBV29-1 CSAPASGWLADTQYF TGCAGCGCCCCCGCTAGCGGGTGGTTGGCAGATACGCAGTATTTT
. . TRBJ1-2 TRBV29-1 CSTDAGSYGYTF TGCAGCACCGATGCGGGTAGCTATGGCTACACCTTC
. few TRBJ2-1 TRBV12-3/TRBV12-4 CASSFLGQGSDNEQFF TGTGCCAGCAGTTTCCTAGGTCAGGGATCGGACAATGAGCAGTTCTTC
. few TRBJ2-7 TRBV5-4 CASSFRGSYEQYF TGTGCCAGCAGCTTTAGGGGCTCCTACGAGCAGTACTTC
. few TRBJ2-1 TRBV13 CASSLSTTGLDEQFF TGTGCCAGCAGCTTAAGTACGACAGGTCTGGATGAGCAGTTCTTC
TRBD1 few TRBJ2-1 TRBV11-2 CASSSWDSSYNEQFF TGTGCCAGCAGCTCGTGGGACAGCTCCTACAATGAGCAGTTCTTC
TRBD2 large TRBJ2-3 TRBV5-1 CASSFTSGRGTDTQYF TGCGCCAGCAGCTTCACTAGCGGGAGAGGGACAGATACGCAGTATTTT
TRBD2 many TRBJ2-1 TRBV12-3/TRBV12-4 CASSPPGLGSYNEQFF TGTGCCAGCAGTCCCCCGGGACTAGGCTCCTACAATGAGCAGTTCTTC